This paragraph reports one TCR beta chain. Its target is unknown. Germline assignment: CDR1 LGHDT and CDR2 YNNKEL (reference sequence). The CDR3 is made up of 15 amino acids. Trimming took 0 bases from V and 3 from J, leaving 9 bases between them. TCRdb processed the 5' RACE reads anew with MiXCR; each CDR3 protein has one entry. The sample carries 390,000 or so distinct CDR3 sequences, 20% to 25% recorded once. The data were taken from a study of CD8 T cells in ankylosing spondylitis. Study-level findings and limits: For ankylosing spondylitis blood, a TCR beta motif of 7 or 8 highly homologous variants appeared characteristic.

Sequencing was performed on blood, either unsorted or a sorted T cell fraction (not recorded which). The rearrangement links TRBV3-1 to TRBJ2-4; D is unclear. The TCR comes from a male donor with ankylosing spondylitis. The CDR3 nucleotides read TGTGCCAGCAGCCAAGAAGCAGAAGTCAAAAACATTCAGTACTTC. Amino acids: CASSQEAEVKNIQYF.